The subject of this entry is one T cell receptor (beta chain). Its antigen is currently unknown. This CDR3 contains 13 residues. Trimming left V 6 bases short and J 4 bases short, with 11 bases between. CDR1 and CDR2 from the germline V gene are MNHNY and SVGAGI (reference sequence). The data derive from a study of OX40 agonist ivuxolimab in advanced cancers. General study results and limits: CD8+ T cells (on average) carried more expanded clones than CD4+ T cells. Partial responders receiving 0.1-3.0 mg/kg showed among the lowest clonal expansion. At 0.1 to 3.0 mg/kg, clonal expansion of CD4+ and CD8+ blood T cells had occurred by week 6.

Sequencing was performed with immunoSEQ multiplex PCR; in TCRdb, only in-frame clones are kept and a portion is missing. This sample has about 84,000 clones, with roughly nine tenths found just once. Sequencing used CD4+ or CD8+ T cells sorted from blood, obtained in a trial of the OX40 agonist ivuxolimab. This chain connects TRBV6-6 to TRBJ2-3; maybe TRBD1 (5 bases). The TCR sequence derives from an adult with an advanced solid tumor such as melanoma, head and neck, liver or kidney cancer. CDR3 protein: CASRGRASDTQYF. CDR3 bases: TGTGCCAGCAGGGGGCGAGCGTCAGATACGCAGTATTTT.